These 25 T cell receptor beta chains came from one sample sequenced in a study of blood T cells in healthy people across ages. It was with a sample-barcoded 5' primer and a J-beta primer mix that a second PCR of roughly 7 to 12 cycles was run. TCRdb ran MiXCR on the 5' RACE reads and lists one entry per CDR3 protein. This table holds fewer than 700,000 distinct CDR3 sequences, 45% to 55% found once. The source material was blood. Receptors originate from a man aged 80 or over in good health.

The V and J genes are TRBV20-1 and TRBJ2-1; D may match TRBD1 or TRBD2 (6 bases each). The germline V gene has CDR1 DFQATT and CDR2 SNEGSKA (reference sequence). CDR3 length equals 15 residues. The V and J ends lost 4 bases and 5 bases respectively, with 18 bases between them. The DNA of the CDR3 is TGCAGTGCTAAGGGGGGTGGGAGTTTCAACAATGAGCAGTTCTTC. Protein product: CSAKGGGSFNNEQFF.

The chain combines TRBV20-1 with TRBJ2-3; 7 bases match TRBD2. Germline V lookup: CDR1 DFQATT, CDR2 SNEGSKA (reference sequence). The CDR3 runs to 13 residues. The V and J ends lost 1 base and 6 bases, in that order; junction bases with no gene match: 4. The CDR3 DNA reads TGCAGTGCTAGAGTACGGGGAGGGGATACGCAGTATTTT. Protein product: CSARVRGGDTQYF.

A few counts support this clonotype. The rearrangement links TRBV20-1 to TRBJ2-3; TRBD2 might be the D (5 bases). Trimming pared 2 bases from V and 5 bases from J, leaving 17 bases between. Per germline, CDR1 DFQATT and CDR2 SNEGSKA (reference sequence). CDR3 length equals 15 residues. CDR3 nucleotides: TGCAGTGCTAGAAGGCCGGGGAGTGCAGTAGATACGCAGTATTTT. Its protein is CSARRPGSAVDTQYF.

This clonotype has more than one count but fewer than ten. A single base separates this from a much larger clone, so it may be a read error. The CDR3 protein is CASSPGLGSPPHF. CDR3 DNA sequence: TGTGCCAGCAGTCCCGGGTTGGGATCACCCCCCCACTTT. This chain uses TRBV6-5 with TRBJ1-6; D call uncertain. CDR1 MNHEY and CDR2 SVGAGI come from the germline V gene. The CDR3 runs 13 residues.

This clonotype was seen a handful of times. The CDR3 loop is CSARASRGGGEYNEQFF. The DNA for the CDR3 is TGCAGTGCTAGAGCAAGTAGGGGCGGCGGGGAATACAATGAGCAGTTCTTC. The chain is built from TRBV20-1 and TRBJ2-1, with D maybe TRBD2 (6 bases). Germline loops: CDR1 DFQATT, CDR2 SNEGSKA (reference sequence). The CDR3 covers 17 residues. The V end lost 1 base, the J end lost 4 bases, and 20 bases lay between the germline ends.

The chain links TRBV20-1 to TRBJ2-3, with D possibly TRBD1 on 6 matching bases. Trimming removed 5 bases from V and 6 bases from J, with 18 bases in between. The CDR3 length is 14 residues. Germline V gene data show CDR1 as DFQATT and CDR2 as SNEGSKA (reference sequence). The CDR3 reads CSASRTEVLDTQYF. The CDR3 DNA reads TGCAGTGCTTCCCGGACAGAGGTATTGGATACGCAGTATTTT.

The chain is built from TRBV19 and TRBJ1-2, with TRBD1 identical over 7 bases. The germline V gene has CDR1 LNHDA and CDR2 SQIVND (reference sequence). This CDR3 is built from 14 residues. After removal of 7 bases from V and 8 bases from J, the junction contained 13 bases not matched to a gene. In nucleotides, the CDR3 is TGTGCCAGTACCAGGACAGGCCCCTCTGGGGGCTACACCTTC. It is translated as CASTRTGPSGGYTF.

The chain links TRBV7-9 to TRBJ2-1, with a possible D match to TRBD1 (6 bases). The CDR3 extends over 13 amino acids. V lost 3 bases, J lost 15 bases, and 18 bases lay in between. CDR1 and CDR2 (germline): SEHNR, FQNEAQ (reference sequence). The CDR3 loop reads CASSFGSKQGPFF. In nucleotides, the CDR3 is TGTGCCAGCAGCTTTGGTTCGAAACAGGGACCGTTCTTC.

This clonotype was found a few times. CDR3 residues: CASSAGSGGPDEQFF. CDR3 sequence (DNA): TGTGCCAGCAGTGCAGGTAGCGGGGGCCCGGATGAGCAGTTCTTC. The V and J genes are TRBV2 and TRBJ2-1, with TRBD2 matching 9 bases. Trimming cost V 4 bases and J 8 bases; bases outside gene matches: 9. This CDR3 is 15 amino acids long. Germline assignment: CDR1 SNHLY and CDR2 FYNNEI.

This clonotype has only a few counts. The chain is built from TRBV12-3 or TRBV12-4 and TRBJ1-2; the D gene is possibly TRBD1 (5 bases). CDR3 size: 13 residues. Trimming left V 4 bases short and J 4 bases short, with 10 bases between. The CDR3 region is CASSWGGAYGYTF. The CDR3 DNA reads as TGTGCCAGCAGTTGGGGAGGGGCCTATGGCTACACCTTC.

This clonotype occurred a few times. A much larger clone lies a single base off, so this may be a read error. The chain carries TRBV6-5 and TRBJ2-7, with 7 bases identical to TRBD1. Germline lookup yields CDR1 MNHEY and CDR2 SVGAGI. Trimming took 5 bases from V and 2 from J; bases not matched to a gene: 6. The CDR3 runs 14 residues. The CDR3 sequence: CASSAATGTYEQYF. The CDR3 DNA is TGTGCCAGCAGTGCAGCGACAGGGACCTACGAGCAGTACTTC.

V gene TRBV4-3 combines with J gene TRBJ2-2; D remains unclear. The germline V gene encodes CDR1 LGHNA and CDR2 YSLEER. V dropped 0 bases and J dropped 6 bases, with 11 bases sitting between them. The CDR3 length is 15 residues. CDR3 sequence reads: CASSQEFQTPGELFF. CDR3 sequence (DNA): TGCGCCAGCAGCCAAGAATTCCAGACTCCCGGGGAGCTGTTTTTT.

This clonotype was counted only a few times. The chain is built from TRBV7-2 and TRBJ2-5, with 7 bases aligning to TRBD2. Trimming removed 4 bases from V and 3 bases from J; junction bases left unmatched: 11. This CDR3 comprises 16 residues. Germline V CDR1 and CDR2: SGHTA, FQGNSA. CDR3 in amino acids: CASSSPHMAGEETQYF. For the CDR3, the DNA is TGTGCCAGCAGCTCTCCCCACATGGCGGGGGAAGAGACCCAGTACTTC.

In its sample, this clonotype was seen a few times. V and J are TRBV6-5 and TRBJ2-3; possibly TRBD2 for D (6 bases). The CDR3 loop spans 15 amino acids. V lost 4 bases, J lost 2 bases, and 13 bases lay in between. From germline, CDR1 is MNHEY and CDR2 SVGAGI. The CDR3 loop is CASSSSGTLTDTQYF. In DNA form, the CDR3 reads TGTGCCAGCAGTTCCTCCGGGACTCTCACAGATACGCAGTATTTT.

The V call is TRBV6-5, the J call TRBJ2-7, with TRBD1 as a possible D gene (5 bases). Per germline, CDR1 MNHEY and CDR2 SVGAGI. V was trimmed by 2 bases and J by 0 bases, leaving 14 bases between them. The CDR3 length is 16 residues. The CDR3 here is CASSYRIRGSSYEQYF. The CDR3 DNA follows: TGTGCCAGCAGTTACCGGATTAGGGGAAGCTCCTACGAGCAGTACTTC.

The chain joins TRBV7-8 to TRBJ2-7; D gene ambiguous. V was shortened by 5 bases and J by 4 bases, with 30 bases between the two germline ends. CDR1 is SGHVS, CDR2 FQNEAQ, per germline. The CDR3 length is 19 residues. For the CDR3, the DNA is TGTGCCAGCAGCCCCACGTGGAGCCAGGTCTCCCGAAGGAATTACGAGCAGTACTTC. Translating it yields CASSPTWSQVSRRNYEQYF.

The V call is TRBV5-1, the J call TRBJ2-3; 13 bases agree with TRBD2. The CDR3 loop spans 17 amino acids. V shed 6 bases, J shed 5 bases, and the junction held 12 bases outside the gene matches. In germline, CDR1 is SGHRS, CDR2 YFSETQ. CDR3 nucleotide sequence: TGCGCCAGCACCTGGACTAGCGGGAGCTATTTAAAAGATACGCAGTATTTT. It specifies CASTWTSGSYLKDTQYF.

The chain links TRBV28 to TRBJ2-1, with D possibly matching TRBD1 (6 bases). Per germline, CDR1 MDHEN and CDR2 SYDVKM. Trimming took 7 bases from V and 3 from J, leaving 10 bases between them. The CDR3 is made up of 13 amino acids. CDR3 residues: CASTRGHYNEQFF. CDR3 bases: TGTGCCAGCACACGGGGACACTACAATGAGCAGTTCTTC. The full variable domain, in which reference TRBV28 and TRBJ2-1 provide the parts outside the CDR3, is DVKVTQSSRYLVKRTGEKVFLECVQDMDHENMFWYRQDPGLGLRLIYFSYDVKMKEKGDIPEGYSVSREKKERFSLILESASTNQTSMYLCASTRGHYNEQFFGPGTRLTVL.

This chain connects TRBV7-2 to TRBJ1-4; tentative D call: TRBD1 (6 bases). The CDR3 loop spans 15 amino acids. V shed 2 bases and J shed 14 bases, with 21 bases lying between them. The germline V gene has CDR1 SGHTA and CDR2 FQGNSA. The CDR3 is CASSLNGDNWRGLFF. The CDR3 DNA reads TGTGCCAGCAGCTTAAATGGGGACAATTGGAGGGGTCTGTTTTTT.

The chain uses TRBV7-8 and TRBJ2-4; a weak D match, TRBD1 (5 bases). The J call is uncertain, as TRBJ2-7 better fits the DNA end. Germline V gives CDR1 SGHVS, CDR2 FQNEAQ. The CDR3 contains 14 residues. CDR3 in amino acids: CASSLGNGHYEQYF. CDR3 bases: TGTGCCAGCAGCTTAGGCAACGGACACTACGAGCAGTACTTC.

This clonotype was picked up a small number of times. The DNA for the CDR3 is TGTGCCAGCAGCTTAGGAGTTTTGAACACTGAAGCTTTCTTT. Its protein product is CASSLGVLNTEAFF. The rearrangement uses TRBV7-9 and TRBJ1-1; D remains unclear. V gave up 1 base and J gave up 0 bases, with 6 bases separating them. The CDR3 loop spans 14 amino acids. CDR1 SEHNR and CDR2 FQNEAQ come from the germline V gene (reference sequence).

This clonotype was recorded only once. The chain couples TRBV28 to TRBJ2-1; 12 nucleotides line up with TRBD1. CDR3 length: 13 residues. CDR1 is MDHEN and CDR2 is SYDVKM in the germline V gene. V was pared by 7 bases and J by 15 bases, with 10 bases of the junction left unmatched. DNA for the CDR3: TGTGCCAGCATCACACCGGGACAGGGGGCCTTGTTCTTC. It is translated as CASITPGQGALFF.

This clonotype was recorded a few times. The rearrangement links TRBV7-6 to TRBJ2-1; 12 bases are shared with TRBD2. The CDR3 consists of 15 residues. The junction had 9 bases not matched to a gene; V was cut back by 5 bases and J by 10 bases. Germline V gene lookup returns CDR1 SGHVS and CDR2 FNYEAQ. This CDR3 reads CASSRRLAGVWEQFF. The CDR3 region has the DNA TGTGCCAGCAGCCGAAGACTAGCGGGAGTTTGGGAGCAGTTCTTC.

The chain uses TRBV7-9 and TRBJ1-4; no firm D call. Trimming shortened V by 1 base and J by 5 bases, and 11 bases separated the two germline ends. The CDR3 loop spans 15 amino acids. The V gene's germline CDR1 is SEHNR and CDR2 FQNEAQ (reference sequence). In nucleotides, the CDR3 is TGTGCCAGCAGCTTAGATGGTGCCGGAAATGAAAAACTGTTTTTT. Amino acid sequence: CASSLDGAGNEKLFF.

The CDR3 DNA reads TGTGCCAGCAGCGTAGAGGGGGGCCTGGGGAATGAGCAGTTCTTC. This gives the protein CASSVEGGLGNEQFF. This rearrangement joins TRBV9 to TRBJ2-1, with D perhaps TRBD1 or TRBD2 (6 bases each). Germline CDR1 and CDR2: SGDLS and YYNGEE. V lost 0 bases to trimming and J lost 7 bases, with 14 bases between them. The CDR3 loop spans 15 amino acids.